This entry lists 10 T cell receptor beta chains sequenced from one sample in a study of beta chain features in type 1 diabetes. Investigators reverse transcribed all isolated RNA, so they sequenced expressed TCRB transcripts. Method: immunoSEQ multiplex PCR; TCRdb's copy keeps in-frame clones and lacks some. The sample yields some 900,000 clones, about a sixth seen once. The sequenced sample was naive CD4+ T cells from blood. The receptors originated from a woman between 18 and 29 years old in good health.

The V gene is TRBV7-9, the J gene TRBJ1-4, with unresolved D. Germline V gives CDR1 SEHNR, CDR2 FQNEAQ (reference sequence). This CDR3 has 13 residues. V lost 5 bases to trimming and J lost 6 bases, with 10 bases between them. The CDR3 DNA is TGTGCCAGCAGCGCCGGAAGAGATGAAAAACTGTTTTTT. Residues: CASSAGRDEKLFF.

As DNA, the CDR3 is TGTGCCAGCAGTTTCCGGGGCGCAAGGGGAGAAACCGGGGAGCTGTTTTTT. Residues: CASSFRGARGETGELFF. The chain carries TRBV2 and TRBJ2-2, with D possibly called TRBD1 or TRBD2 (5 bases each). Germline loops: CDR1 SNHLY, CDR2 FYNNEI. V was trimmed by 5 bases and J by 5 bases, leaving 21 bases between them. The CDR3 is 17 amino acids.

The chain combines TRBV9 with TRBJ2-3, with D maybe TRBD1 (5 bases). CDR1 and CDR2 from the germline V gene are SGDLS and YYNGEE. V lost 1 base and J lost 2, with 11 bases in between. The CDR3 length is 15 residues. The CDR3 reads CASSVLGHFTDTQYF. The CDR3 nucleotides read TGTGCCAGCAGCGTATTGGGGCATTTCACAGATACGCAGTATTTT.

There are a few counts of this clone. Written as DNA, the CDR3 is TGTGCCAGCAGCCTACAACCCGGGACAGTCTACAATGAGCAGTTCTTC. Its protein product is CASSLQPGTVYNEQFF. The V gene is TRBV7-2, the J gene TRBJ2-1; TRBD1 agrees at 7 bases. J was trimmed by 3 bases and V by 5 bases; bases with no gene match: 10. The CDR3 length is 16 residues. CDR1 and CDR2 from the germline V gene are SGHTA and FQGNSA.

The chain joins TRBV19 to TRBJ2-1, with 12 bases identical to TRBD2. The V gene's germline CDR1 is LNHDA and CDR2 SQIVND (reference sequence). The CDR3 totals 15 residues. Trimming at V came to 4 bases and at J to 8 bases, leaving 6 bases not matched to a gene. This CDR3 is CASSRGLAGEDEQFF. DNA of the CDR3: TGTGCCAGTAGTAGGGGACTAGCGGGCGAAGATGAGCAGTTCTTC.

This clone was found a few times. The J gene is TRBJ2-3, the V gene TRBV28; 10 bases align to TRBD2. CDR3 length: 16 amino acids. Germline V gene data show CDR1 as MDHEN and CDR2 as SYDVKM. The ends lost 3 bases at V and 2 bases at J; junction bases unmatched: 5. CDR3 sequence: CASSFWTSGTTDTQYF. In nucleotides, the CDR3 is TGTGCCAGCAGTTTTTGGACTAGCGGCACCACAGATACGCAGTATTTT.

Points on this clone: The same CDR3 is also encoded by other DNA sequences in this sample. The CDR3 sequence is CASSYRVTDTQYF. The CDR3 region has the DNA TGTGCCAGCAGTTACAGGGTCACAGATACGCAGTATTTT. The rearrangement links TRBV6-5 to TRBJ2-3; D unclear. V lost 2 bases and J lost 2, with 5 bases in between. CDR3 length: 13 amino acids. Germline CDR1 and CDR2: MNHEY and SVGAGI.

The chain recombines TRBV11-1 with TRBJ1-1; no clear D gene. The CDR3 extends over 13 amino acids. The ends were cut back, 3 bases at V and 4 bases at J, with 9 bases in the middle. In germline, CDR1 is SGHAT, CDR2 FQDESV (reference sequence). The CDR3 loop reads CASSFRVGTEAFF. In DNA, the CDR3 is TGTGCCAGCAGCTTCCGGGTGGGCACTGAAGCTTTCTTT.

This clone was picked up one time. The chain has TRBV28 and TRBJ2-3; D is possibly TRBD2 (6 bases). CDR1 MDHEN and CDR2 SYDVKM come from the germline V gene. The CDR3 has 15 residues. V shed 3 bases and J shed 8 bases, with 18 bases lying between them. Here the CDR3 DNA reads TGTGCCAGCAGTTTCGACCTAAAGGGACTCCCTACGCAGTATTTT. This sequence encodes CASSFDLKGLPTQYF.

The chain links TRBV25-1 to TRBJ1-4; D unresolved. The CDR3 is 13 amino acids. CDR1 MGHDK and CDR2 SYGVNS come from the germline V gene. The ends were cut back, 6 bases at V and 7 bases at J, with 12 bases in the middle. Written as DNA, the CDR3 is TGTGCCAGCAGGGGAACAGAGGCTGAAAAACTGTTTTTT. Translated, it gives CASRGTEAEKLFF.